This T cell receptor (beta chain) was obtained from a study of cytomegalovirus exposure and HLA in healthy donors. Study results and caveats: A later analysis found first-cohort TCR clusters tended to co-occur in the 120 validation repertoires.

The method was immunoSEQ multiplex PCR; TCRdb's version includes in-frame clones alone and lacks a portion of them. The sample lists around 300,000 clones, roughly 90% seen once, with approximately 0.88% in the top ten. Among the 90 to 150 subjects of the validation cohort, separate from the roughly 650-subject first cohort, were the donors. A remark on this clone: The target antigen is unknown.

Germline CDR1 SGHTA, CDR2 FQGTGA. The junction had 3 bases not matched to a gene; V was cut back by 6 bases and J by 5 bases. The CDR3 runs to 14 residues. This receptor was taken from a woman between 18 and 30 years old in good health and CMV-seronegative. The rearrangement uses TRBV7-3 and TRBJ2-2; 10 bases map to TRBD1. The specimen sequenced was PBMCs. CDR3 protein: CASSPGQGTGELFF. The CDR3 DNA reads as TGTGCCAGCAGTCCGGGACAGGGGACCGGGGAGCTGTTTTTT.